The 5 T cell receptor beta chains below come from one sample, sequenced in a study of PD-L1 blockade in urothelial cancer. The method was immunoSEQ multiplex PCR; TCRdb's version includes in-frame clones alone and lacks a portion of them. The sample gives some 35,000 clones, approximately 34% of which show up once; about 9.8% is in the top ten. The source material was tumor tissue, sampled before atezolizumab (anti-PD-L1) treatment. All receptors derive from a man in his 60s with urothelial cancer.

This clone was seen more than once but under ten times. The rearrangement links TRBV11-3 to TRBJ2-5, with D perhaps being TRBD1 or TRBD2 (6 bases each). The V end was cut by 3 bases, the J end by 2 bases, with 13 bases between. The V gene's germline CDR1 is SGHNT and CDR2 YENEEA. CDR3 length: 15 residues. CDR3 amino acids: CASSLRGDPQETQYF. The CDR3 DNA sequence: TGTGCCAGCAGCTTGAGGGGGGACCCTCAAGAGACCCAGTACTTC. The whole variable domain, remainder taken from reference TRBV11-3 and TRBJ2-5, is EAGVVQSPRYKIIEKKQPVAFWCNPISGHNTLYWYLQNLGQGPELLIRYENEEAVDDSQLPKDRFSAERLKGVDSTLKIQPAELGDSAVYLCASSLRGDPQETQYFGPGTRLLVL.

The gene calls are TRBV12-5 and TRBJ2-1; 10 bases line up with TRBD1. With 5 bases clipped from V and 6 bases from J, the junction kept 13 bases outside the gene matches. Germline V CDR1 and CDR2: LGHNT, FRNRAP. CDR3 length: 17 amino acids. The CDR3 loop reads CASGLRPGQGRVNEQFF. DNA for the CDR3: TGTGCTAGTGGTCTGAGACCGGGACAGGGGAGGGTCAATGAGCAGTTCTTC.

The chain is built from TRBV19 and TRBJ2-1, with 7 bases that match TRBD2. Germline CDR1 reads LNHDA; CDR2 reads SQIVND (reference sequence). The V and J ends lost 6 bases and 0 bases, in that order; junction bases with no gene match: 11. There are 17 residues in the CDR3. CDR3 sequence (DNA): TGTGCCAGTAGGCCCGGGGTAGCGGGTAGCTCCTACAATGAGCAGTTCTTC. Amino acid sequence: CASRPGVAGSSYNEQFF.

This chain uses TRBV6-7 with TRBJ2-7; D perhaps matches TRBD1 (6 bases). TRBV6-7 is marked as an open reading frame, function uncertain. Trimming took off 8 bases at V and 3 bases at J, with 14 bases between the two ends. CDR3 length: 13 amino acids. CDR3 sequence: CASEGVPYYEQYF. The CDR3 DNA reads TGTGCCAGCGAGGGGGTCCCTTACTACGAGCAGTACTTC.

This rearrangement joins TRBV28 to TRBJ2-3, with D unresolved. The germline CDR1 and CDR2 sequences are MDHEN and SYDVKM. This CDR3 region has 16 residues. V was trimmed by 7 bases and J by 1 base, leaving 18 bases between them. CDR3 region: CASTYPEPEGTDTQYF. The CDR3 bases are TGTGCCAGCACCTACCCGGAACCCGAGGGCACAGATACGCAGTATTTT.